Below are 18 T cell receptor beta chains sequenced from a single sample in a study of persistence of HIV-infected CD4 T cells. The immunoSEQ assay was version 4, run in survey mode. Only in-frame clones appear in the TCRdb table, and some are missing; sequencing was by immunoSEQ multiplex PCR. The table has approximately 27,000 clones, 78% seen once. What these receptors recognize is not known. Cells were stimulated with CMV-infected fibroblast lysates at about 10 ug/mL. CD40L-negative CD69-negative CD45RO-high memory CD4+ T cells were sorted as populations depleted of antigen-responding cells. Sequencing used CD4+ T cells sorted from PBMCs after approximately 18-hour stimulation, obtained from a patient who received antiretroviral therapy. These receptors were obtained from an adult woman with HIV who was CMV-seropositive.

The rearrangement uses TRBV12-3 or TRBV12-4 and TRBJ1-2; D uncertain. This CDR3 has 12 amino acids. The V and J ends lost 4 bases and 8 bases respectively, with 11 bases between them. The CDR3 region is CASSSPVGGYTF. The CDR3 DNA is TGTGCCAGCAGTTCTCCAGTGGGCGGCTACACCTTC.

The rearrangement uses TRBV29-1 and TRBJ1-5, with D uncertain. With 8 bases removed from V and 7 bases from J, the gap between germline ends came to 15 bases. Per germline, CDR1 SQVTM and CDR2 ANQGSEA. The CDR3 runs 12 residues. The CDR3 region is CSSAEVGQPQHF. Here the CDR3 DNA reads TGCAGCTCCGCCGAGGTTGGACAGCCCCAGCATTTT.

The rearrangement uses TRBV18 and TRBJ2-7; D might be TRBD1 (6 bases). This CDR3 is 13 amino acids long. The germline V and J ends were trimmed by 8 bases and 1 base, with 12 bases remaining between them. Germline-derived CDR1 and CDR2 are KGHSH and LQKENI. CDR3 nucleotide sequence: TGTGCCAGCAGGGGGACGGCATCCTACGAGCAGTACTTC. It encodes CASRGTASYEQYF.

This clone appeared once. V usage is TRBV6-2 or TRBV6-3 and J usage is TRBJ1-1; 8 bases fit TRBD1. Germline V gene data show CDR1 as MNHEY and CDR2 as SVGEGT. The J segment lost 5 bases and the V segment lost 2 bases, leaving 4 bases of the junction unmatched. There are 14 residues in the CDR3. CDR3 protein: CASSYGGDRTEAFF. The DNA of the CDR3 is TGTGCCAGCAGTTACGGCGGGGACAGGACTGAAGCTTTCTTT.

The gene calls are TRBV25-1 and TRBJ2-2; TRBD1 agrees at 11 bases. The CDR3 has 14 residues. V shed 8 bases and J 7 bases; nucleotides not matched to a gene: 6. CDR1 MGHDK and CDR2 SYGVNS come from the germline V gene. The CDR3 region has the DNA TGTGCCAGCGGACGGACAGGGGGCTTCGGGGAGCTGTTTTTT. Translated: CASGRTGGFGELFF. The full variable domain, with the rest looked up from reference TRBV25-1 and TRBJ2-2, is EADIYQTPRYLVIGTGKKITLECSQTMGHDKMYWYQQDPGMELHLIHYSYGVNSTEKGDLSSESTVSRIRTEHFPLTLESARPSHTSQYLCASGRTGGFGELFFGEGSRLTVL.

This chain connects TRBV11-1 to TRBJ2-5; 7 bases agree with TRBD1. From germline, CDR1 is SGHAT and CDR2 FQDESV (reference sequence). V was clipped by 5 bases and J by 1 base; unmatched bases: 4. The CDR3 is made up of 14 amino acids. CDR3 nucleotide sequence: TGTGCCAGCAGCCGGGGACAGCGCCAAGAGACCCAGTACTTC. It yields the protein CASSRGQRQETQYF.

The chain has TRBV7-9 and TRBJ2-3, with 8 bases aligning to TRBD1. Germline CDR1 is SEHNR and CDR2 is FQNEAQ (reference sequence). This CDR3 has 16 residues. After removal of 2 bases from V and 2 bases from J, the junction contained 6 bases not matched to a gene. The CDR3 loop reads CASSLLDRVNTDTQYF. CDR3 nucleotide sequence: TGTGCCAGCAGCTTATTGGACAGGGTAAACACAGATACGCAGTATTTT.

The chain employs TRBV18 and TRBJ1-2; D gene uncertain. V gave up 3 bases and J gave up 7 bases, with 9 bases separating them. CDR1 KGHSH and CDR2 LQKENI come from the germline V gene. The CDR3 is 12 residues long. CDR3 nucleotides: TGTGCCAGCTCACCTAAAGAAGGTGGCTACACCTTC. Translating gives CASSPKEGGYTF. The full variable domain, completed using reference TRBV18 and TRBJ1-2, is NAGVMQNPRHLVRRRGQEARLRCSPMKGHSHVYWYRQLPEEGLKFMVYLQKENIIDESGMPKERFSAEFPKEGPSILRIQQVVRGDSAAYFCASSPKEGGYTFGSGTRLTVV.

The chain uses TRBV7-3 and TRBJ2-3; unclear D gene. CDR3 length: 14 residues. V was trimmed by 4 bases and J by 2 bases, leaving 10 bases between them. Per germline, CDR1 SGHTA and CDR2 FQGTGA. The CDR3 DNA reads TGTGCCAGCAGCTACGGATCGAACACAGATACGCAGTATTTT. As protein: CASSYGSNTDTQYF.

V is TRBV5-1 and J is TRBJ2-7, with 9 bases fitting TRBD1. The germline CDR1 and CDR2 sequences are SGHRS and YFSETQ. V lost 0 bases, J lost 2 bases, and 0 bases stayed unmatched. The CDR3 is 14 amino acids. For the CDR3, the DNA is TGCGCCAGCAGCTTGGGGGACAGGGCCTACGAGCAGTACTTC. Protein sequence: CASSLGDRAYEQYF.

The CDR3 nucleotides read TGCGCCAGCAGCCAAGCAGGGTGGGCCAAGGCGAGCACAGATACGCAGTATTTT. Protein sequence: CASSQAGWAKASTDTQYF. The chain joins TRBV4-1 to TRBJ2-3; D might be TRBD1 (5 bases). Germline V gene data show CDR1 as MGHRA and CDR2 as YSYEKL. The CDR3 totals 18 residues. V was cut by 1 base and J by 0 bases, with 17 bases left in between.

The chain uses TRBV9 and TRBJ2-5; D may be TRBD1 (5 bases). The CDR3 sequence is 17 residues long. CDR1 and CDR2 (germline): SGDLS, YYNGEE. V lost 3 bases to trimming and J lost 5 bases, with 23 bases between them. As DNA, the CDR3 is TGTGCCAGCAGCGGGTCAGGCCAGGGCCTACTAACGGAGACCCAGTACTTC. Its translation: CASSGSGQGLLTETQYF.

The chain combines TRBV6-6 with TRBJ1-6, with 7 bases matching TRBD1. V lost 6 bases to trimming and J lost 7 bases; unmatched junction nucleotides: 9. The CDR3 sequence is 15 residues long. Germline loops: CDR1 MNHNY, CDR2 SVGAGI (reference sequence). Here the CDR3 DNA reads TGTGCCAGCAGACGTACACAGGGGAGCAATTCACCCCTCCACTTT. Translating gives CASRRTQGSNSPLHF.

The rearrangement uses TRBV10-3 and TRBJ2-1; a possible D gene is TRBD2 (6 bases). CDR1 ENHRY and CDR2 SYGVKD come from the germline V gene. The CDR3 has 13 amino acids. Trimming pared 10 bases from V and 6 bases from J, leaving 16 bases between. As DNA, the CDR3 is TGTGCCACCGGGTCACCCGGGGGCAATGAGCAGTTCTTC. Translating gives CATGSPGGNEQFF.

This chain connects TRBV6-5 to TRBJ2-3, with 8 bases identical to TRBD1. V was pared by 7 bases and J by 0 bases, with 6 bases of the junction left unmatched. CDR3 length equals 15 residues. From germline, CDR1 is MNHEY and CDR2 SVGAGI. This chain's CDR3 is CASNNRGTSTDTQYF. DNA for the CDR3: TGTGCCAGCAATAACAGGGGGACAAGCACAGATACGCAGTATTTT.

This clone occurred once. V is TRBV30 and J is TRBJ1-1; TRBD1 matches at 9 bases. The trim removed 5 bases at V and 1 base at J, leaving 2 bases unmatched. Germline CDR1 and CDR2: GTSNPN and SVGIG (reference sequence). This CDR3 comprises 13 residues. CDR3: CAWGTGTNTEAFF. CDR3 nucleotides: TGTGCCTGGGGGACAGGGACGAACACTGAAGCTTTCTTT.

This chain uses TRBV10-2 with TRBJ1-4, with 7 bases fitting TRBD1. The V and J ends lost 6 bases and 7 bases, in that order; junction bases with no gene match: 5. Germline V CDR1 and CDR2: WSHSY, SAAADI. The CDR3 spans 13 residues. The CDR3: CASRSDRAEKLFF. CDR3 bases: TGCGCCAGCAGAAGTGACAGGGCTGAAAAACTGTTTTTT.

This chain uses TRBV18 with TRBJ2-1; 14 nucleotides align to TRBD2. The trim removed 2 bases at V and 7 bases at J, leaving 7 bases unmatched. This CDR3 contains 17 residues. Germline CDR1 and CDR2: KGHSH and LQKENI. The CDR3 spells CASSPVGTSGGRNEQFF. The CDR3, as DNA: TGTGCCAGCTCACCAGTCGGGACTAGCGGGGGTCGGAATGAGCAGTTCTTC.